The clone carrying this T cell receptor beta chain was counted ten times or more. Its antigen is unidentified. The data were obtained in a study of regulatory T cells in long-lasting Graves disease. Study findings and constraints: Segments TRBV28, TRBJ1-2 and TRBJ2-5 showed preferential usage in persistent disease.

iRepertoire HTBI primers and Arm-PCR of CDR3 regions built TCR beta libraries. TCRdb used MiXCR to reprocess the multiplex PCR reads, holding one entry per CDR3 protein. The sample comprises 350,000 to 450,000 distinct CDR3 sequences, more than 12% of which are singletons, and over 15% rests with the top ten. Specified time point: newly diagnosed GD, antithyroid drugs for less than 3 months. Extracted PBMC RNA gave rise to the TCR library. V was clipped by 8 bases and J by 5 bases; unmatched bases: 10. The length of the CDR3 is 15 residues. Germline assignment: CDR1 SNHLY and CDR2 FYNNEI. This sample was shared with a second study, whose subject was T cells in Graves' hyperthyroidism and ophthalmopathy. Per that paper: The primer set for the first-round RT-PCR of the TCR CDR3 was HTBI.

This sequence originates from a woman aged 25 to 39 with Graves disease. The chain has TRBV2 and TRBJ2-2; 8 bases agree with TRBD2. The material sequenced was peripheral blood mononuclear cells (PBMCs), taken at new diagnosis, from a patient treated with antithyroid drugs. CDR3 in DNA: TGTGCCAGCCTCGTGGCGGGAGGACGGACCGGGGAGCTGTTTTTT. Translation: CASLVAGGRTGELFF.